Below are 8 T cell receptor beta chains sequenced from a single sample in a study of cytomegalovirus exposure and HLA in healthy donors. Amplification used 60 Vbeta primers and 13 Jbeta primers. Produced via immunoSEQ multiplex PCR; TCRdb's table is partial and in-frame only. The sample has nearly 200,000 clones, 75% to 85% seen once. Sequencing input: PBMCs. Receptor source: a male donor in good health and CMV-seropositive.

The chain carries TRBV6-5 and TRBJ2-7; 9 positions match TRBD1. The CDR3 covers 13 residues. V lost 4 bases and J lost 7; bases outside the gene matches: 5. The V gene's germline CDR1 is MNHEY and CDR2 SVGAGI. The DNA of the CDR3 is TGTGCCAGCAGTTGGGACAGGGAAGGAGAGCAGTACTTC. Amino acid sequence: CASSWDREGEQYF.

This chain connects TRBV21-1 to TRBJ1-1. TRBV21-1 counts as a pseudogene. CDR3 length: 15 amino acids. The CDR3 DNA follows: TGTGCCAGCAGCATCCAATGGCGAGGGAACACTGAAGCTTTCTTT. It encodes CASSIQWRGNTEAFF.

The genes are TRBV4-3 and TRBJ1-6; 7 nucleotides align to TRBD1. With 1 base clipped from V and 8 bases from J, the junction kept 8 bases outside the gene matches. This CDR3 has 16 amino acids. The germline gives CDR1 LGHNA, CDR2 YSLEER. CDR3: CASSQGQGNFHSPLHF. For the CDR3, the DNA is TGCGCCAGCAGCCAAGGACAGGGAAATTTTCATTCACCCCTCCACTTT.

In its sample, this clone was seen a few times. The chain employs TRBV19 and TRBJ2-7; 9 nucleotides match TRBD1. Trimming took 6 bases from V and 4 from J; bases not matched to a gene: 7. Germline loops: CDR1 LNHDA, CDR2 SQIVND (reference sequence). This CDR3 has 14 amino acids. The chain's CDR3 is CASRRQGGAYEQYF. The CDR3 DNA sequence: TGTGCCAGTAGAAGACAGGGGGGAGCGTACGAGCAGTACTTC. Together with reference TRBV19 and TRBJ2-7, the CDR3 gives the full variable domain: DGGITQSPKYLFRKEGQNVTLSCEQNLNHDAMYWYRQDPGQGLRLIYYSQIVNDFQKGDIAEGYSVSREKKESFPLTVTSAQKNPTAFYLCASRRQGGAYEQYFGPGTRLTVT.

V is TRBV5-4 and J is TRBJ2-7, with D unclear. This CDR3 is built from 15 residues. Germline assignment: CDR1 SGHNT and CDR2 YYREEE (reference sequence). Trimming shortened V by 0 bases and J by 3 bases, and 13 bases separated the two germline ends. The CDR3 is CASSLEIGGSYEQYF. In DNA form, the CDR3 reads TGTGCCAGCAGCTTGGAGATTGGCGGCAGCTACGAGCAGTACTTC.

This clone was seen only a few times. Germline and junction disagree at one end, which may indicate a read error. The rearrangement uses TRBV7-7 and TRBJ2-5; D perhaps matches TRBD2 (5 bases). The CDR3 totals 14 residues. Per germline, CDR1 SSHAT and CDR2 FNYEAQ (reference sequence). The CDR3 DNA follows: TGTGCTAGCAGCTTAAACGGACTGAAAGAGACCCAGTACTTC. The encoded protein is CASSLNGLKETQYF.

V usage is TRBV7-9 and J usage is TRBJ2-1, with D possibly being TRBD2 (6 bases). Germline V gene sequence: CDR1 SEHNR, CDR2 FQNEAQ (reference sequence). The V gene lost 1 base and the J gene lost 7 bases, with 11 bases spanning the gap. CDR3 length equals 14 residues. The CDR3 DNA follows: TGTGCCAGCAGCTTAGATGTTGGGGGGAATGAGCAGTTCTTC. This gives the protein CASSLDVGGNEQFF.

This chain connects TRBV2 to TRBJ1-2; tentative D call: TRBD1 (6 bases). CDR1 is SNHLY, CDR2 FYNNEI, per germline. Trimming cost V 3 bases and J 6 bases, with 14 bases left between them. The CDR3 sequence is 14 residues long. CDR3 loop: CASSDLRQEDGYTF. In DNA form, the CDR3 reads TGTGCCAGCAGTGATCTGAGACAGGAAGATGGCTACACCTTC.